The 13 T cell receptor beta chains in this list originate from one sample, sequenced in a study of CD8+ T cells in alopecia areata. It was cDNA, reverse transcribed from extracted RNA, that served as the sequencing template. Produced via immunoSEQ multiplex PCR; TCRdb's table is partial and in-frame only. This sample carries about 180,000 clones, about half of them seen once, and the ten largest clones take around 10%. Described treatment: oral pan-JAK inhibitor, 5-10 mg twice daily. The material sequenced was CD8+ T cells sorted from blood, taken between weeks 51 and 54, from a patient treated with tofacitinib. The receptors were sampled from a human donor with alopecia areata.

The rearrangement uses TRBV27 and TRBJ2-7, with D perhaps assigned TRBD1 or TRBD2 (5 bases each). Deletions cut 2 bases from V and 3 bases from J, with 8 bases between. Germline V CDR1 and CDR2: MNHEY, SMNVEV (reference sequence). The CDR3 runs 13 residues. Here the CDR3 DNA reads TGTGCCAGCAGTTTACGGGACCGCTACGAGCAGTACTTC. It codes for CASSLRDRYEQYF.

The rearrangement joins TRBV30 to TRBJ2-5; D may be TRBD2 (7 bases). From germline, CDR1 is GTSNPN and CDR2 SVGIG (reference sequence). The CDR3 consists of 14 residues. Between the trimmed V and J ends, which lost 0 bases and 4 bases, there was a span of 12 bases. The CDR3 region has the DNA TGTGCCTGGAGTGTACGGGGGGCTCGAGAGACCCAGTACTTC. It codes for CAWSVRGARETQYF.

This clone was observed a handful of times. This chain joins TRBV5-6 and TRBJ1-3; 11 nucleotides align to TRBD1. The CDR3 length is 14 residues. V trimming: 3 bases; J trimming: 8 bases; junction bases outside the gene matches: 4. The V gene's germline CDR1 is SGHDT and CDR2 YYEEEE. The CDR3 spells CASSYGTGGYTIYF. DNA for the CDR3: TGTGCCAGCAGCTACGGGACAGGGGGTTACACCATATATTTT.

This clone was seen only a few times. The rearrangement joins TRBV9 to TRBJ1-2; 11 bases map to TRBD1. CDR1 is SGDLS, CDR2 YYNGEE, per germline. V shed 5 bases, J shed 4 bases, and the junction held 4 bases outside the gene matches. The CDR3 spans 14 residues. The CDR3 reads CASSGTGGSYGYTF. The CDR3 bases are TGTGCCAGCAGTGGGACAGGGGGTAGCTATGGCTACACCTTC.

For this clone: Its ends do not fully match the called genes, so a read error is possible. CDR3 amino acids: CSVTLWDGYKQYF. Written as DNA, the CDR3 is TGCAGCGTGACGCTTTGGGACGGCTACAAGCAGTACTTC. This chain connects TRBV29-1 to TRBJ2-7; D tentatively fits TRBD1 or TRBD2 (5 bases each). Germline CDR1 and CDR2: SQVTM and ANQGSEA. The length of the CDR3 is 13 residues.

V gene TRBV14 combines with J gene TRBJ1-1; D perhaps matches TRBD1 (5 bases). The ends were cut back, 4 bases at V and 2 bases at J, with 17 bases in the middle. The CDR3 is made up of 16 amino acids. CDR1 and CDR2 from the germline V gene are SGHDN and FVKESK. This chain's CDR3 is CASSPRGGGDNTEAFF. The CDR3 coding sequence is TGTGCCAGCAGCCCCCGGGGGGGTGGGGACAACACTGAAGCTTTCTTT.

This clone came up a few times. The gene calls are TRBV7-9 and TRBJ2-7; 8 positions agree with TRBD1. Germline V CDR1 and CDR2: SEHNR, FQNEAQ (reference sequence). The CDR3 contains 14 residues. Trimming took 5 bases from V and 4 from J; bases not matched to a gene: 7. This CDR3 is CASSPRGRGYEQYF. The DNA for the CDR3 is TGTGCCAGCAGCCCCAGGGGGCGCGGGTACGAGCAGTACTTC. Full variable domain (remainder filled in from reference TRBV7-9 and TRBJ2-7): DTGVSQNPRHKITKRGQNVTFRCDPISEHNRLYWYRQTLGQGPEFLTYFQNEAQLEKSRLLSDRFSAERPKGSFSTLEIQRTEQGDSAMYLCASSPRGRGYEQYFGPGTRLTVT.

The genes are TRBV6-5 and TRBJ2-1; 7 bases are a match to TRBD2. The germline CDR1 and CDR2 sequences are MNHEY and SVGAGI. The CDR3 extends over 14 amino acids. The V segment lost 3 bases and the J segment 6 bases; nucleotides outside the gene matches: 5. For the CDR3, the DNA is TGTGCCAGCAGTTATATCGGGGGGTTCAATGAGCAGTTCTTC. Amino acid sequence: CASSYIGGFNEQFF.

The sample holds a few counts of this clone. The chain has TRBV29-1 and TRBJ2-2; possibly TRBD1 for D (6 bases). V lost 6 bases to trimming and J lost 4 bases, with 15 bases between them. From germline, CDR1 is SQVTM and CDR2 ANQGSEA. The length of the CDR3 is 14 residues. The CDR3 DNA reads as TGCAGCGTCGGCACAGGGAGTAGCACCGGGGAGCTGTTTTTT. It translates to CSVGTGSSTGELFF.

The chain couples TRBV15 to TRBJ1-1; possible D gene TRBD1, 6 bases. CDR3 length: 16 amino acids. Trimming shortened V by 1 base and J by 4 bases, and 16 bases separated the two germline ends. Germline CDR1 reads LNHNV; CDR2 reads YYDKDF (reference sequence). CDR3 in DNA: TGTGCCACCAGCAGAGTCTGGCGAGGGGGAGTCACTGAAGCTTTCTTT. It encodes CATSRVWRGGVTEAFF.

This clone was seen only a few times. This chain uses TRBV25-1 with TRBJ1-2; D is unresolved. CDR3 length: 14 residues. Germline V gene lookup returns CDR1 MGHDK and CDR2 SYGVNS. V lost 3 bases and J 2 bases, leaving 10 bases between the germline ends. The CDR3 reads CASSEGGGNYGYTF. DNA of the CDR3: TGTGCCAGCAGTGAGGGAGGAGGCAACTATGGCTACACCTTC.

The table lists this clone with a few counts. The chain is built from TRBV29-1 and TRBJ2-6; D perhaps matches TRBD1 (5 bases). The CDR3 is 16 amino acids. With 5 bases removed from V and 0 bases from J, the gap between germline ends came to 14 bases. Germline loops: CDR1 SQVTM, CDR2 ANQGSEA. For the CDR3, the DNA is TGCAGCGTTACAGACAGTTCACCCTCTGGGGCCAACGTCCTGACTTTC. As protein: CSVTDSSPSGANVLTF.

The chain combines TRBV27 with TRBJ2-7; D may match TRBD1 or TRBD2 (5 bases each). Trimming removed 7 bases at V and 5 bases at J, with 9 bases between. This CDR3 region has 11 residues. Germline V CDR1 and CDR2: MNHEY, SMNVEV (reference sequence). The CDR3 spells CASTLGDEQYF. CDR3 bases: TGTGCCAGCACCCTGGGGGACGAGCAGTACTTC.